This T cell receptor (beta chain) originates from a study of cytomegalovirus exposure and HLA in healthy donors (dated by TCRdb to about 2017). Regarding the study in general: An earlier analysis of a few hundred of the donors reported 276 Gb of sequence data and 95 million to 140 million unique TCR beta sequences obtained from some 200 million T cells. Rather than drawing on any new phenotypic data, the later analysis identified candidate immune exposures from TCR beta sequences and the way those sequences occurred across donors. Of the roughly 400 genotyped donors, over 65% fell in the genetic ancestry cluster associated with self-reported Caucasian donors. In addition to the first cohort of 650 to 750 subjects, a separate validation cohort of approximately 120 different subjects was used. An early release that covered fewer than 750 HLA-typed donors contained about 300 gigabases of sequencing data and tens of millions of unique TCR sequences. The T cell repertoires of under 750 subjects were profiled by immunosequencing and related to cytomegalovirus serostatus. To predict cytomegalovirus infection status, the study combined high-throughput TCR immunosequencing, statistical association of individual TCRs with disease status, and machine learning. In a later analysis, previously published TCR beta repertoires from hundreds of donors were re-analyzed and high-resolution HLA genotyping was added so that TCR occurrence patterns could be studied. The number of typed donors differed by locus: about 620-630 for A, B, C, DRB1 and DQB1; about 520 for DQA1; about 600 for DPA1; and roughly 450 for DPB1. A later genetic analysis took genome-wide SNP genotypes for about three fifths of the roughly 700 donors and used that subset as a discovery cohort. HLA typing included class I and class II loci at four-digit resolution. Every discovery cohort repertoire had been produced on one sequencing platform. Because of strong linkage in the cohort, roughly 5 DR-DQ haplotypes were treated as single units for association and clustering. The aim of the study was to test whether cataloging public T cell receptors could identify signatures of past pathogen exposure. To decide whether each TCR beta V gene segment behaved as functional or pseudogenic, an earlier analysis of some 570 of the donors relied on high-throughput TCR beta sequencing. On average, 235,054 unique TCR beta nucleotide sequences were sequenced per donor among several hundred genotyped donors of the cohort, with roughly 20% of those sequences being non-productive. Donor age, sex, ethnicity and CMV serostatus were collected together with the repertoire data.

This clone appeared a few times. The specificity of this receptor is unknown. The sample holds no much larger clone one base away, and base qualities are not on file. Library creation used the immunoSEQ multiplex PCR assay. The multiplex PCR relied on a mix of 60 forward primers for TCR Vbeta segments and 13 reverse primers for TCR Jbeta segments. The CDR3 region of rearranged TCR beta genes was amplified from genomic DNA by a multiplex PCR assay. Amplified TCR beta libraries were sequenced as 87-base-pair reads on the Illumina HiSeq System. For the original study's pipeline: Across the 670 or so repertoires, a later analysis counted tens of millions of unique TCR beta chains, 8.5 million to 12 million of which were shared by at least two donors. Raw reads were error-corrected and collapsed into unique sequences with a nearest-neighbor algorithm that merged closely related sequences to remove PCR and sequencing errors. V, D and J gene segments were assigned by aligning CDR3 sequences to IMGT reference sequences. For a sequence to be retained, a match of at least six nucleotides to both a V gene segment and a J gene segment was required. Rearrangements were classified as productive when the CDR3 lacked stop codons and remained in frame with V and J, and all other rearrangements were classified as non-productive. Following IMGT convention, CDR3 was defined as the stretch from the second conserved V-encoded cysteine up to the conserved J-encoded phenylalanine. Sequences without an unambiguous match to a single V gene segment were excluded from the earlier analysis of several hundred of the donors. In an earlier analysis of more than 500 of the donors, a V segment was called functional when productive rearrangements were above 56.7%, and segregating when the standard deviation between donors exceeded 5%. A statistical classification framework was built for diagnosing cytomegalovirus status from the catalog of TCR beta chain sequences. In a later analysis, V and J genes were assigned by comparing TCR nucleotide sequences against IMGT/GENE-DB human TR gene sequences. A later analysis assigned CDR3 sequences and most-parsimonious VDJ recombination scenarios with the TCRdist pipeline. In a later analysis, each TCR beta chain was defined by its CDR3 amino acid sequence together with its V-gene family, and reads lacking a unique V-gene family were excluded. To address suspected cross-contamination and a sequencing artifact, a later analysis removed approximately 600 highly shared, low-generation-probability nucleotide sequences. A later analysis calculated a clonal expansion index for each public chain from normalized within-repertoire ranks of inferred template counts. A later analysis computed generation probabilities with a VDJ recombination model fitted to out-of-frame rearrangements, and checked the results against IGoR. Hypergeometric tests were used in a later analysis to score TCR-TCR, TCR-HLA and TCR-CMV co-occurrence, with a repertoire-size bias correction applied to the TCR pairs. False discovery rates were estimated in a later analysis by permuting HLA or CMV assignments 20 times. In a later analysis, co-occurring TCRs were grouped with DBSCAN, and TCRdist sequence similarity was added when clustering was performed within HLA-allele-positive subsets. For co-occurrence clustering, repertoires with fewer than 30,000 or more than 120,000 public chains were excluded, along with five repertoires with anomalous nucleotide sharing. Imported from immuneACCESS, the table was reduced by TCRdb to in-frame sequences with V and J called. These copies leave out some clones; in studies compared against another copy, an unresolved V gene accounts for under half, and the cause of the remainder is not known. V and J calls and clone size are as listed in that table; D and trimming were resolved from the DNA. Counted in this sample were some 140,000 clones; about 77% of them appeared once. More than 0.95% of the sample is held by the ten biggest clonotypes.

The cohort was made up of approximately 670 healthy bone marrow donors. Cohort members were all nominally healthy when sampled, although unrecorded immune exposures were likely present. The donor was CMV seronegative and belonged to the group of over 350 seronegative cohort members. Every donor gave a peripheral blood sample, and the peripheral blood mononuclear cells from that sample were used for TCR beta sequencing. The Qiagen DNeasy Blood Extraction Kit was used to extract genomic DNA from the blood cell samples. Overall study outcomes, separate from this receptor: In a later analysis, most CMV-associated TCR beta chains were found to appear HLA-restricted, with HLA associations seemingly driven largely by CMV exposure. A later genetic analysis reported fewer N-insertions in productive TCRs among donors in an Asian-associated ancestry cluster than the 666-donor mean. V-gene and J-gene trimming of TCR beta chains was associated with a missense DCLRE1C variant in a later genetic analysis, and the association was replicated in an independent cohort. The presence/absence analyses assumed that sequencing depth was roughly uniform across donors, and that assumption may not be true. The classifier was reported to diagnose cytomegalovirus status with high specificity and sensitivity in both the original and validation cohorts. In vitro tests confirmed that three of the cytomegalovirus-associated TCR beta chains recognize cytomegalovirus antigens. While some public TCRs were present in many individuals, most TCR sequences turned up only very rarely across donors. A further reported finding was that TCR beta sequences accurately predicted the HLA-A and HLA-B alleles for most subjects in the first cohort. The sequencing pipeline was judged likely to have produced a cluster of highly shared sequence variants as a technical artifact. Because counts were too low, seventeen rarely observed V segments, including chromosome 9 orphons, were left out of the earlier analysis of about 500 of the donors. Linkage disequilibrium might explain the correlated functional status among segregating V segments, but an unknown experimental factor could not be excluded. CMV serostatus was the only immune exposure information available for the cohort. In a later analysis, some 18,000 TCR beta sequences were associated with specific HLA alleles at a false discovery rate of 0.05. In an earlier analysis of some 540 of the donors, most TCR beta V segments appeared in productive rearrangements about 87% or about 30% of the time, broadly matching IMGT annotations. A total of fewer than 200 TCR beta chains were listed by the study as associated with cytomegalovirus. Several of the top co-occurrence clusters appeared to be linked to parvovirus B19, influenza, CMV and Epstein-Barr virus, according to a later analysis. A later analysis found that TCR association rates varied across HLA loci, with DRB1 alleles showing the most associated TCRs and HLA-C alleles the fewest. This cohort had only TCR beta chains sequenced, and the lack of alpha or paired-chain data limited which features could be detected. According to the authors, the approach could potentially be generalized to other disease states and immunological phenotypes. Compared with equally common non-associated chains, HLA-associated TCR beta chains in a later analysis were more clonally expanded and had lower generation probabilities. HLA typing was unavailable for some donors at each locus, so association tests used only the typed subset. Because the 87-base-pair reads could not distinguish some IMGT-functional V segments, including TRBV6-2 and TRBV6-3, those segments were excluded. Strong co-occurrence of HLA alleles, especially DR and DQ, made assigning TCR associations to individual alleles difficult.

V ends up 9 bases short and J 3 bases short, with an unmatched junction base count of 4. Per the germline V gene, WSHSY is the CDR1 and SAAADI is the CDR2. Its CDR3 holds 15 amino acids, cysteine through phenylalanine. Here the CDR3 DNA is all that survives: 45 bases in frame from base 1. The sample comprised PBMCs. The TCR originated in a man in his fifties or sixties in good health and CMV-seronegative. The sequence joins TRBV10-2 to TRBJ2-6, and 11 bases in between align with TRBD1. The CDR3 reads CASEDRGLGANVLTF. The sequence in DNA is TGCGCCAGTGAGGACAGGGGGCTTGGGGCCAACGTCCTGACTTTC.